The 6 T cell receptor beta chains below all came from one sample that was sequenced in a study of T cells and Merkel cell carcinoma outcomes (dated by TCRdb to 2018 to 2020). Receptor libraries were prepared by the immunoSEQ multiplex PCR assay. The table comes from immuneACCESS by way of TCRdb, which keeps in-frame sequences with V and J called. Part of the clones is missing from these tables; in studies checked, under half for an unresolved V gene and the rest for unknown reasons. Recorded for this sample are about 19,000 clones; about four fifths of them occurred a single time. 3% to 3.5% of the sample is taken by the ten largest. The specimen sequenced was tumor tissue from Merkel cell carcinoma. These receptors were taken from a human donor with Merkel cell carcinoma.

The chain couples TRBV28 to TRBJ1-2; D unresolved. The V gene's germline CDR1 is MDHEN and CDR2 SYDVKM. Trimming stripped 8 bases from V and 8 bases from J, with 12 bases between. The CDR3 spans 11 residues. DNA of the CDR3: TGTGCCAGCGATCATCCCGGGGGCTACACCTTC. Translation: CASDHPGGYTF.

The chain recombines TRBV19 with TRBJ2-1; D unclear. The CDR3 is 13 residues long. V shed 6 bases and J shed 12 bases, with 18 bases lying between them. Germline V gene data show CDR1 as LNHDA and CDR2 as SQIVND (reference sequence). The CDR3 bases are TGTGCCAGTAGGCTAGGGTTTGGGAAGGTGCAGTTCTTC. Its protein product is CASRLGFGKVQFF.

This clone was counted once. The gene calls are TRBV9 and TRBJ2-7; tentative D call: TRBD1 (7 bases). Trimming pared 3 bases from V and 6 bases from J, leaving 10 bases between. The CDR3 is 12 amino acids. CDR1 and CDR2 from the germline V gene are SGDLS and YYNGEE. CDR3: CASSAGGLEQYF. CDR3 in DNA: TGTGCCAGCAGCGCAGGGGGGCTCGAGCAGTACTTC.

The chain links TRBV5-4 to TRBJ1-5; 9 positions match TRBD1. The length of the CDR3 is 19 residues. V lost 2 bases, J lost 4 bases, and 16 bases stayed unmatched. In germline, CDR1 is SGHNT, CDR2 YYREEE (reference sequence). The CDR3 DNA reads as TGTGCCAGCAGCTTCCCACAGGGGGCGAGGATTCATAATAATCAGCCCCAGCATTTT. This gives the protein CASSFPQGARIHNNQPQHF.

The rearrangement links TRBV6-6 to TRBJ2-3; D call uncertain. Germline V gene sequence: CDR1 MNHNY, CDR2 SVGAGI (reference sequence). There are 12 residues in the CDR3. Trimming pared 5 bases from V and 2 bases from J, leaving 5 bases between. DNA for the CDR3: TGTGCCAGCAGTGGCCACACAGATACGCAGTATTTT. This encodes CASSGHTDTQYF.

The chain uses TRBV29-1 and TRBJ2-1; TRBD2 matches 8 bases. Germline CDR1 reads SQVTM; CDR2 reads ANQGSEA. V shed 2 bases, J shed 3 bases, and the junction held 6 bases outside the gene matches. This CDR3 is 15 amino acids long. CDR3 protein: CSVEKLAVFYNEQFF. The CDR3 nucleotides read TGCAGCGTTGAAAAACTAGCGGTTTTCTACAATGAGCAGTTCTTC.